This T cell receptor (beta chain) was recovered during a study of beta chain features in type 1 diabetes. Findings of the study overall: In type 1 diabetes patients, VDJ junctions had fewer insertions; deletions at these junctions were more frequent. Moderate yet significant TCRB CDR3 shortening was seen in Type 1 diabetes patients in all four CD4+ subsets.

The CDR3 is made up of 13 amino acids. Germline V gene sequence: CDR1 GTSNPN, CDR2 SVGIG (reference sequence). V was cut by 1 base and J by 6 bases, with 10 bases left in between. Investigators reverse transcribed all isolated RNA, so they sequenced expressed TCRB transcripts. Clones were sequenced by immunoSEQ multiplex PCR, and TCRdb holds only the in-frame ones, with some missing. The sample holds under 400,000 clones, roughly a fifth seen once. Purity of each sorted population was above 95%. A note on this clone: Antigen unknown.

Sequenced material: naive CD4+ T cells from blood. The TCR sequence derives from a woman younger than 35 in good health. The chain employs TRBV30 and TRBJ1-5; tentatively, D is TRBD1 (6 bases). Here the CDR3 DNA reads TGTGCCTGGAGTGACAGGGACGGTCAGCCCCAGCATTTT. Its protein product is CAWSDRDGQPQHF.